This T cell receptor beta chain derives from a study of Ad26.COV2.S vaccination and SARS-CoV-2 variants. General observations from the study: An underestimation of total T cell responses may have resulted from the TCR breadth and depth analyses.

The method was immunoSEQ multiplex PCR; TCRdb's version includes in-frame clones alone and lacks a portion of them. Of about 350,000 clones in the sample, approximately 90% were seen once. CDR1 and CDR2 (germline): KGHSH, LQKENI. Trimming removed 3 bases from V and 9 bases from J, with 20 bases in between. This CDR3 has 16 residues. Treatment given: approximately 18 received Ad26.COV2.S at low or high dose, single or two shots; several received placebo; per-sample allocation not given. Sampling occurred on day 63 after the first vaccine or placebo injection. Notes on this clone: Its target is not known.

The TCR originated in a person between 18 and 65 years old who received the Ad26.COV2.S COVID-19 vaccine or a placebo. The V and J genes are TRBV18 and TRBJ1-4; D not certain. Material: peripheral blood, obtained in a trial of Ad26.COV2.S vaccine versus placebo. The CDR3 loop reads CASSPSGKGRRKKLFF. The CDR3 DNA is TGTGCCAGCTCACCTTCGGGAAAAGGACGGCGGAAAAAACTGTTTTTT.